This T cell receptor (beta chain) was sequenced during a study of regulatory T cells in long-lasting Graves disease. Time point reported: newly diagnosed GD, antithyroid drugs for less than 3 months. Making the TCR library involved RNA that had been extracted from PBMCs. The CDR3 length is 15 residues. The germline V and J ends were trimmed by 3 bases and 2 bases, with 14 bases remaining between them. To make TCR beta libraries, researchers used iRepertoire HTBI primers and Arm-PCR of CDR3 regions. Each CDR3 protein gets one entry after TCRdb re-called the multiplex PCR reads with MiXCR. Of 580,000 or so distinct CDR3 sequences in the sample, more than 15% are singletons; the top ten hold about 12%. The same data also went into a second study, on T cells in Graves' hyperthyroidism and ophthalmopathy.

This sequence was found in a man aged 18 to 29 with Graves disease. The chain carries TRBV12-3 or TRBV12-4 and TRBJ2-7, with D possibly being TRBD1 or TRBD2 (6 bases each). The sample in question was peripheral blood mononuclear cells (PBMCs), obtained at new diagnosis, from a patient treated with antithyroid drugs. CDR3 in DNA: TGTGCCAGCAGTTTGGGGGGCACGCATGCCTACGAGCAGTACTTC. This codes for CASSLGGTHAYEQYF.